This TCR beta chain is from a study of PD-L1 blockade in urothelial cancer. Across the study: Study patients had been treated with 0 to 3 previous chemotherapy regimens. Findings of the study overall: Enhanced expansion of tumor-associated blood clones at 3 weeks characterized durable-benefit patients.

The time point is: pretreatment peripheral blood. Patients presented with locally advanced or metastatic urothelial carcinoma. The length of the CDR3 is 13 residues. V dropped 1 base and J dropped 6 bases, with 10 bases sitting between them. The V gene's germline CDR1 is SQVTM and CDR2 ANQGSEA. Each PCR received spiked synthetic TCR analog templates. The method was immunoSEQ multiplex PCR; TCRdb's version includes in-frame clones alone and lacks a portion of them. The sample holds under 50,000 clones; 82% are singletons and the top ten take roughly 1.8%. Remarks on this clone: The antigen is undetermined.

The J gene is TRBJ2-1, the V gene TRBV29-1, with D possibly being TRBD1 (5 bases). This specimen was PBMCs, taken around atezolizumab (anti-PD-L1) treatment. The source of this sequence is a man between 50 and 59 years old with urothelial cancer. This CDR3 is CSVEGQGINEQFF. The CDR3 DNA follows: TGCAGCGTTGAAGGTCAGGGTATCAATGAGCAGTTCTTC.